This is a list of T cell receptor beta chains from one sample in a study of blood T cells in healthy people across ages. Each CDR3 protein gets one entry after TCRdb re-called the 5' RACE reads with MiXCR. The sample has roughly 900,000 distinct CDR3 sequences; around 26% are singletons. The specimen sequenced was blood. These receptors all come from a woman aged 80 or older in good health. The CDR3 runs from the conserved cysteine through the conserved F or W. Each record gives: CDR3 DNA, CDR3 protein, clone size, J gene, D gene, V gene. A D gene is named only where the DNA matches it firmly. Size is omitted from some rows. Given values are once, few, many or a class for expanded clones.

cdr3_nt: TGTGCCAGCAGCCAGGCCCGCTCACCCCTCCACTTT
cdr3_aa: CASSQARSPLHF
clone_size: few
j_call: TRBJ1-6
d_call: -
v_call: TRBV6-5

cdr3_nt: TGTGCCAGCCGTCAAGGGGGGGGCACTGAAGCTTTCTTT
cdr3_aa: CASRQGGGTEAFF
clone_size: -
j_call: TRBJ1-1
d_call: -
v_call: TRBV7-2

cdr3_nt: TGTGCCAGCAGCTTGAGGGACTCTTACACCGGGGAGCTGTTTTTT
cdr3_aa: CASSLRDSYTGELFF
clone_size: few
j_call: TRBJ2-2
d_call: -
v_call: TRBV5-5

cdr3_nt: TGTGCCAGCAGCCGGGGCCGGGTCCGCTCCTACGAGCAGTACTTC
cdr3_aa: CASSRGRVRSYEQYF
clone_size: few
j_call: TRBJ2-7
d_call: -
v_call: TRBV21-1

cdr3_nt: TGCAGTGCTAGAGGGGGGAATTCACCCCTCCACTTT
cdr3_aa: CSARGGNSPLHF
clone_size: many
j_call: TRBJ1-6
d_call: -
v_call: TRBV20-1

cdr3_nt: TGTGCCAGCCGGACAACTAATAATTCACCCCTCCACTTT
cdr3_aa: CASRTTNNSPLHF
clone_size: few
j_call: TRBJ1-6
d_call: -
v_call: TRBV6-5

cdr3_nt: TGCGCCAGCAGCCAAGATAGTGTAGGGGATTCGTTCTATGGCTACACCTTC
cdr3_aa: CASSQDSVGDSFYGYTF
clone_size: many
j_call: TRBJ1-2
d_call: -
v_call: TRBV4-3

cdr3_nt: TGCGCCAGCAGCCATCCCACACCGACGGTCTCCTACGAGCAGTACTTC
cdr3_aa: CASSHPTPTVSYEQYF
clone_size: once
j_call: TRBJ2-7
d_call: -
v_call: TRBV4-1

cdr3_nt: TGTGCCAGCAGCAAAAGCGGGACCCAAGAGACCCAGTACTTC
cdr3_aa: CASSKSGTQETQYF
clone_size: many
j_call: TRBJ2-5
d_call: TRBD2
v_call: TRBV3-1

cdr3_nt: TGCGCCAGCAGCCAAGACCTTTTCAATGAGCAGTTCTTC
cdr3_aa: CASSQDLFNEQFF
clone_size: once
j_call: TRBJ2-1
d_call: -
v_call: TRBV4-3

cdr3_nt: TGTGCCAGCAGCCTTGCCGGGACTCACGAGCAGTTCTTC
cdr3_aa: CASSLAGTHEQFF
clone_size: many
j_call: TRBJ2-1
d_call: -
v_call: TRBV27

cdr3_nt: TGCAGTACTATGGACTTTGGAGGCTACAATGAGCAGTTCTTC
cdr3_aa: CSTMDFGGYNEQFF
clone_size: -
j_call: TRBJ2-1
d_call: -
v_call: TRBV20-1

cdr3_nt: TGTGCCAGCAGCGCCCGGCAGGGGGGTAACTTCTATGGCTACACCTTC
cdr3_aa: CASSARQGGNFYGYTF
clone_size: few
j_call: TRBJ1-2
d_call: TRBD1
v_call: TRBV7-9

cdr3_nt: TGTGCCAGCAGCTTGGAGCACAGGGGTAGTCAGGAGACCCAGTACTTC
cdr3_aa: CASSLEHRGSQETQYF
clone_size: -
j_call: TRBJ2-5
d_call: TRBD1
v_call: TRBV5-6

cdr3_nt: TGTGCCAGCAGTTACCCAAAAGAGGGGACAGGCAACAATGAGCAGTTCTTC
cdr3_aa: CASSYPKEGTGNNEQFF
clone_size: few
j_call: TRBJ2-1
d_call: TRBD1
v_call: TRBV6-6

cdr3_nt: TGTGCCAGCAGCCACGACAGGGTGGGCACCGGGGAGCTGTTTTTT
cdr3_aa: CASSHDRVGTGELFF
clone_size: few
j_call: TRBJ2-2
d_call: TRBD1
v_call: TRBV7-2

cdr3_nt: TGTGCCAGCAGCGTATTTACGGGCTCTGGGGCCAACGTCCTGACTTTC
cdr3_aa: CASSVFTGSGANVLTF
clone_size: -
j_call: TRBJ2-6
d_call: -
v_call: TRBV5-5

cdr3_nt: TGTGCCAGCAGCTTGGCCTGGAGTGGGGATACGCAGTATTTT
cdr3_aa: CASSLAWSGDTQYF
clone_size: -
j_call: TRBJ2-3
d_call: -
v_call: TRBV5-6

cdr3_nt: TGTGCCAGCAGCCATGCTCCGGGACAGGGATCCTACGAGCAGTACTTC
cdr3_aa: CASSHAPGQGSYEQYF
clone_size: many
j_call: TRBJ2-7
d_call: TRBD1
v_call: TRBV3-1

cdr3_nt: TGTGCCAGCATCAACCTAGGGGGCCTCGCAGAGACCCAGTACTTC
cdr3_aa: CASINLGGLAETQYF
clone_size: many
j_call: TRBJ2-5
d_call: TRBD1
v_call: TRBV7-2

cdr3_nt: TGTGCCCGGACTACAGCAAACGAGCAGTACTTC
cdr3_aa: CARTTANEQYF
clone_size: -
j_call: TRBJ2-7
d_call: -
v_call: TRBV30

cdr3_nt: TGTGCCAGCAGCTTCGTGGCTAGCGGGGAAAACATTCAGTACTTC
cdr3_aa: CASSFVASGENIQYF
clone_size: many
j_call: TRBJ2-4
d_call: TRBD2
v_call: TRBV13

cdr3_nt: TGTGCCAGCAGCCCCGTCACCGGGGGCAATCAGCCCCAGCATTTT
cdr3_aa: CASSPVTGGNQPQHF
clone_size: few
j_call: TRBJ1-5
d_call: -
v_call: TRBV6-5

cdr3_nt: TGTGCCAGCAGCTTAAGCATGGGCAGGACTAATGAAAAACTGTTTTTT
cdr3_aa: CASSLSMGRTNEKLFF
clone_size: -
j_call: TRBJ1-4
d_call: -
v_call: TRBV7-4

cdr3_nt: TGTGCCAGCAGCCTACGCCTCGACAGGGGTAGGGCCAATGAGCAGTTCTTC
cdr3_aa: CASSLRLDRGRANEQFF
clone_size: -
j_call: TRBJ2-1
d_call: TRBD1
v_call: TRBV7-2

cdr3_nt: TGTGCCACCTTGGGGGGACTTTACACAGATACGCAGTATTTT
cdr3_aa: CATLGGLYTDTQYF
clone_size: many
j_call: TRBJ2-3
d_call: -
v_call: TRBV6-6

cdr3_nt: TGTGCCAGCAGTCCGACAGGACAGCCTCGCAATCAGCCCCAGCATTTT
cdr3_aa: CASSPTGQPRNQPQHF
clone_size: many
j_call: TRBJ1-5
d_call: -
v_call: TRBV12-3/TRBV12-4

cdr3_nt: TGCAGTGAGAAGGGCCCCCCCCAAGAGACCCAGTACTTC
cdr3_aa: CSEKGPPQETQYF
clone_size: many
j_call: TRBJ2-5
d_call: -
v_call: TRBV20-1

cdr3_nt: TGCGCCAGCAGCTTGCCTGGCACAGATGCGCAGTATTTT
cdr3_aa: CASSLPGTDAQYF
clone_size: -
j_call: TRBJ2-3
d_call: -
v_call: TRBV5-1

cdr3_nt: TGCAGTGCTAGAGCACTAGCGGGGGCGACGACCCAGTACTTC
cdr3_aa: CSARALAGATTQYF
clone_size: many
j_call: TRBJ2-5
d_call: TRBD2
v_call: TRBV20-1

cdr3_nt: TGCAGCATTCGGACCTCCTACGAGCAGTACTTC
cdr3_aa: CSIRTSYEQYF
clone_size: few
j_call: TRBJ2-7
d_call: -
v_call: TRBV29-1

cdr3_nt: TGCAGCGTTGATGAAGGGTTAGGGGCCAACGTCCTGACTTTC
cdr3_aa: CSVDEGLGANVLTF
clone_size: many
j_call: TRBJ2-6
d_call: -
v_call: TRBV29-1

cdr3_nt: TGTGCCCCTTGGGACAATGAGCAGTTCTTC
cdr3_aa: CAPWDNEQFF
clone_size: -
j_call: TRBJ2-1
d_call: -
v_call: TRBV12-3/TRBV12-4

cdr3_nt: TGTGCCAGCCGATCGACAGAAAGCTCCTACAATGAGCAGTTCTTC
cdr3_aa: CASRSTESSYNEQFF
clone_size: -
j_call: TRBJ2-1
d_call: -
v_call: TRBV18

cdr3_nt: TGTGCCAGCAGCCCCCGCCGGCTAGCGGGGGGTGGTGAGCAGTTCTTC
cdr3_aa: CASSPRRLAGGGEQFF
clone_size: many
j_call: TRBJ2-1
d_call: TRBD2
v_call: TRBV14

cdr3_nt: TGTGCCAGCAGCTCACTTAACGAGCAGTACTTC
cdr3_aa: CASSSLNEQYF
clone_size: many
j_call: TRBJ2-7
d_call: -
v_call: TRBV7-2

cdr3_nt: TGCAGTGCTAGCAATTTCAGGGGTCTGAACACTGAAGCTTTCTTT
cdr3_aa: CSASNFRGLNTEAFF
clone_size: few
j_call: TRBJ1-1
d_call: -
v_call: TRBV20-1

cdr3_nt: TGTGCCAGCAGCGGATCAAAGGAAGTTGGCAATCAGCCCCAGCATTTT
cdr3_aa: CASSGSKEVGNQPQHF
clone_size: many
j_call: TRBJ1-5
d_call: -
v_call: TRBV11-2

cdr3_nt: TGTGCCAGTCAGCTCGCCAGGAATTCACCCCTCCACTTT
cdr3_aa: CASQLARNSPLHF
clone_size: few
j_call: TRBJ1-6
d_call: -
v_call: TRBV12-3/TRBV12-4

cdr3_nt: TGTGCCAGCAGTTACGGACGGTCAAGAGAGACCCAGTACTTC
cdr3_aa: CASSYGRSRETQYF
clone_size: many
j_call: TRBJ2-5
d_call: -
v_call: TRBV6-5

cdr3_nt: TGTGCCAGTAGTATCACGGGGACTGGTCCCTACGAGCAGTACTTC
cdr3_aa: CASSITGTGPYEQYF
clone_size: -
j_call: TRBJ2-7
d_call: -
v_call: TRBV19

cdr3_nt: TGCGCCAGCAGACCAGGGACAGGGGGCCGCGTCATATACAATGAGCAGTTCTTC
cdr3_aa: CASRPGTGGRVIYNEQFF
clone_size: many
j_call: TRBJ2-1
d_call: TRBD1
v_call: TRBV5-1

cdr3_nt: TGTGCCAGCAGCTTAGGGACGACTAGCGGGGCCTACGAGCAGTACTTC
cdr3_aa: CASSLGTTSGAYEQYF
clone_size: many
j_call: TRBJ2-7
d_call: TRBD2
v_call: TRBV11-2

cdr3_nt: TGTGCCAGCAGCCCGCCGACTTTACGGCGCGGCTACACCTTC
cdr3_aa: CASSPPTLRRGYTF
clone_size: few
j_call: TRBJ1-2
d_call: -
v_call: TRBV3-1

cdr3_nt: TGCGCCAGCAGCTTGAAGACAGGGTCGATCACTGAAGCTTTCTTT
cdr3_aa: CASSLKTGSITEAFF
clone_size: -
j_call: TRBJ1-1
d_call: TRBD1
v_call: TRBV5-1

cdr3_nt: TGCAGTGCTATCTTAACCGGGGGTCGGGGGGTCACAGATACGCAGTATTTT
cdr3_aa: CSAILTGGRGVTDTQYF
clone_size: few
j_call: TRBJ2-3
d_call: TRBD2
v_call: TRBV20-1

cdr3_nt: TGTGCCAGCACCCCTTTGGGCGGGGCATCTAATGAGCAGTTCTTC
cdr3_aa: CASTPLGGASNEQFF
clone_size: many
j_call: TRBJ2-1
d_call: -
v_call: TRBV5-6

cdr3_nt: TGTGCCACCAGCAGAGAGTACCGATACGGGCAGTACTTC
cdr3_aa: CATSREYRYGQYF
clone_size: -
j_call: TRBJ2-5
d_call: -
v_call: TRBV15